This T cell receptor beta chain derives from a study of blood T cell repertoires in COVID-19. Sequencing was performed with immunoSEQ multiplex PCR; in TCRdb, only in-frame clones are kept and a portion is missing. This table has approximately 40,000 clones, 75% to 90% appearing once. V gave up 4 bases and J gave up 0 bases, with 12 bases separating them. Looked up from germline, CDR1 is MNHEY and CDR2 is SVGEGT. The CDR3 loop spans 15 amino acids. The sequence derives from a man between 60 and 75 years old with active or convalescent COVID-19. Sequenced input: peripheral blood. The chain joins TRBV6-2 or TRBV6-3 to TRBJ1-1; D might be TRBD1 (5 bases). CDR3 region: CASSFSRGMNTEAFF. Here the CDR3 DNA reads TGTGCCAGCAGTTTTAGTCGGGGGATGAACACTGAAGCTTTCTTT.